This T cell receptor beta chain was sequenced for a study of tumor-infiltrating lymphocytes in primary liver carcinoma. About the study: Spanning 30 to 69 years of age, the patients were men and women. Overall study findings and caveats: The study found only about 7.5-25% of top clones in all five tumor regions.

Investigators took RNA and DNA out together from about 19-30 mg of unsorted bulk tissue. Viable tumor cells exceeded 75% in all tumor samples. Germline CDR1 and CDR2: SGHAT and FQDESV (reference sequence). The CDR3 has 15 residues. With respect to this clonotype: Its target is not known. Its ends do not fully match the called genes, so a read error is possible.

Researchers generated TCR beta cDNA from about 530 ng of total RNA, relying on a constant-region primer. ARM-PCR was slightly modified, and three nested multiplex PCR rounds with it gave rise to the TCR beta libraries. TRBV1-TRBV30 forward primers paired with a C-beta reverse primer were used in the first two PCR rounds, which ran roughly 10 cycles each. TCRdb re-analysed the multiplex PCR reads in MiXCR, keeping a single row per CDR3 protein. The sample gives roughly 78,000 distinct CDR3 sequences, 60% to 80% of which show up once; about an eighth is in the top ten. Sequenced sample: liver tumor tissue from sampling region 4. Subset defined: tumor region T4, right-lateral pole. The chain recombines TRBV11-1 with TRBJ1-1; D is unclear. This sequence was found in a woman aged 60-70 years with primary liver carcinoma and hepatitis B virus infection. CDR3 in DNA: TGTGCTAGCAGCCCCCTTGGCACTCTGGATACTGAAGCTTTCTTT. Translated, it gives CASSPLGTLDTEAFF. Based on the CDR3 plus reference TRBV11-1 and TRBJ1-1, the full variable domain is EAEVAQSPRYKITEKSQAVAFWCDPISGHATLYWYRQILGQGPELLVQFQDESVVDDSQLPKDRFSAERLKGVDSTLKIQPAELGDSAMYLCASSPLGTLDTEAFFGQGTRLTVV.